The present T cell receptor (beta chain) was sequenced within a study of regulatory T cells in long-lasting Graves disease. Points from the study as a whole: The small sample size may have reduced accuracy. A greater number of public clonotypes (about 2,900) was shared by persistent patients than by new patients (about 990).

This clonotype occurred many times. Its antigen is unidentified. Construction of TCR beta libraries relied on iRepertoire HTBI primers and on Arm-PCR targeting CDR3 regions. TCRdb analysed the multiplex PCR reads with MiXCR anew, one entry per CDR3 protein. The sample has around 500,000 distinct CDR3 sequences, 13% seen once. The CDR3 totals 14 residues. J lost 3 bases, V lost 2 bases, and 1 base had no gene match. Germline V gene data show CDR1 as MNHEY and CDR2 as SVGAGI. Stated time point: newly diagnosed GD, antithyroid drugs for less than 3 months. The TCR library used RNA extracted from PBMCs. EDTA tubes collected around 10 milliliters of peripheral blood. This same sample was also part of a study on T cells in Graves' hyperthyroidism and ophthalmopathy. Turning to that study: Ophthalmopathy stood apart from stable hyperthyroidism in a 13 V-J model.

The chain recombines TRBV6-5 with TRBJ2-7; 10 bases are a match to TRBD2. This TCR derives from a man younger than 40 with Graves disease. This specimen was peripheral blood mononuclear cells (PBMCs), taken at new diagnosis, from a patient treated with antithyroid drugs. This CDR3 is CASSYEREGYEQYF. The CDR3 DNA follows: TGTGCCAGCAGTTACGAGCGGGAGGGCTACGAGCAGTACTTC.